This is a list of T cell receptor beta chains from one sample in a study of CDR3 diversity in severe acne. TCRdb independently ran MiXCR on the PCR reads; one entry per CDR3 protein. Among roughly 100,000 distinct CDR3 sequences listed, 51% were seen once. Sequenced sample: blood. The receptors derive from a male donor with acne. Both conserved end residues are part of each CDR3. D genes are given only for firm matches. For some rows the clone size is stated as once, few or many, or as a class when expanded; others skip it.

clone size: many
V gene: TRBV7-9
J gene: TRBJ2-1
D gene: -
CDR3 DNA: TGTGCCAGCAGCAACACTCGCCCCCAGGGGGGCGGAAAGTATGAGCAGTTCTTC
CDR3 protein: CASSNTRPQGGGKYEQFF

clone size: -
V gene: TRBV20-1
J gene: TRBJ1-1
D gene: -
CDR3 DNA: TGCAGTGCTGCTAGTCCCATATCAATCATGAACACTGAAGCTTTCTTT
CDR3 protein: CSAASPISIMNTEAFF

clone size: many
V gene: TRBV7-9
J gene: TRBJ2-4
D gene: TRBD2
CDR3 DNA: TGTGCCAGCAGCCTCCAGCGGGACAAAAACATTCAGTACTTC
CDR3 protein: CASSLQRDKNIQYF

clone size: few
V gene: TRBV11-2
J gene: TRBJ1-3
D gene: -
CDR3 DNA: TGTGCCAGCAGCCCCACAGGGACTGGAAACACCATATATTTT
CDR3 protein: CASSPTGTGNTIYF

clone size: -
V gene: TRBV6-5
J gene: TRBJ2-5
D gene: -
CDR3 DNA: TGTGCCAGCAGTTCCGGGACAGCGGGGGAGACCCAGTACTTC
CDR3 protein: CASSSGTAGETQYF

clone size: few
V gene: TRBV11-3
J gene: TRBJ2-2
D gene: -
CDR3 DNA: TGTGCCAGCAGATTGCTCCCAGGCGGAGCACCACCCGGGACCACCGGGGAGCTGTTTTTT
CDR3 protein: CASRLLPGGAPPGTTGELFF

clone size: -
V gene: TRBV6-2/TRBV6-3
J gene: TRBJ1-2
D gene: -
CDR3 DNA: TGTGCCAGCAGTTACGGGCAATCAGATGGCTACACCTTC
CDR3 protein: CASSYGQSDGYTF

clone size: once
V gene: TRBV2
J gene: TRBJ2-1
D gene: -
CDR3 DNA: TGTGCCTGCAGTGAGGAGACAGGACAAGAGACCCAGTTCTTC
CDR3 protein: CACSEETGQETQFF

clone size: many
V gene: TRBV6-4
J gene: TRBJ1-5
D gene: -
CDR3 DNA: TGTGCCAGCAGTGAAGGGAGCAATCAGCCCCAGCATTTT
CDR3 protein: CASSEGSNQPQHF

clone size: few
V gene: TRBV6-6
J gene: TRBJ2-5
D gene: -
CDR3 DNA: TGTGCCAGCAGTTACTTGGGCAGAGAGGAGACCCAGTACTTC
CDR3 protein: CASSYLGREETQYF

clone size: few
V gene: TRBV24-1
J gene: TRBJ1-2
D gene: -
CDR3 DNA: TGTGCCACCAGTGATGGGGGCCCCGGTGGCTACACCTTC
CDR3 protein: CATSDGGPGGYTF

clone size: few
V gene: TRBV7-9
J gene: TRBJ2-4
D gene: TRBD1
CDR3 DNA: TGTGCCAGCAGCCCTACAGGGGGGCTAGCCAAAAACATTCAGTACTTC
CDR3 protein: CASSPTGGLAKNIQYF

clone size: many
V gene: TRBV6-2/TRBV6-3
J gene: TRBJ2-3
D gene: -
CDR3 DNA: TGTGCCAGCAGTTACGCGGGGGCCACAGATACGCAGTATTTT
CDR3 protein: CASSYAGATDTQYF

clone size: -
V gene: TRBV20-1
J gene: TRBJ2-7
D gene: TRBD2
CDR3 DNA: TGCAGCGGACTAGCGGGAGGAGTATCCGAGCAGTACTTC
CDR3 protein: CSGLAGGVSEQYF

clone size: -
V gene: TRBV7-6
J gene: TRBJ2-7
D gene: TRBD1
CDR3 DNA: TGTGCTAGCAGCTTAGCGCGGGGACAGGGATACGAGCAGTACTTC
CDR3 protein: CASSLARGQGYEQYF

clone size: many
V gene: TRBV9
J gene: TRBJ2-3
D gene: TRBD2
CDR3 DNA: TGTGCCAGCAGCCCACGGGGTGGCGGGGGGACAGATACGCAGTATTTT
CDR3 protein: CASSPRGGGGTDTQYF

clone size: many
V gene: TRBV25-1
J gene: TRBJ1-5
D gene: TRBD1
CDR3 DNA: TGTGCCAGCAGTTCAGGGGGCGGAAATCAGCCCCAGCATTTT
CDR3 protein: CASSSGGGNQPQHF

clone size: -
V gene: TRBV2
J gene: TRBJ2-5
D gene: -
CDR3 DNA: TGTGCCAGCAAACGCGGGGCTCGAGAGACCCAGTACTTC
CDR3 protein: CASKRGARETQYF

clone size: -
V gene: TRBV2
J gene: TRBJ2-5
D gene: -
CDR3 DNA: TGTGCCAGCAACGAAGACGGAGAGACCCAGTACTTC
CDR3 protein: CASNEDGETQYF

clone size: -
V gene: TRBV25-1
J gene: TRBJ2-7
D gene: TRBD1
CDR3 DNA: TGTGCCAGCAGTGAATTTCAGCGGACAGGGGTTTACGAGCAGTACTTC
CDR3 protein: CASSEFQRTGVYEQYF

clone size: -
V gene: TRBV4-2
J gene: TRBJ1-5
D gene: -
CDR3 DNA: TGTGCCAGCAGCCAAGAGACCCAGGGGCTGGGGAAAGCCCAGCATTTT
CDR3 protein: CASSQETQGLGKAQHF

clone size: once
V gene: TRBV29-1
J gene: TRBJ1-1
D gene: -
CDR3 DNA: TGCAGCGTTTTGGGGAACACTGAAGCTTTCTTT
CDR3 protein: CSVLGNTEAFF

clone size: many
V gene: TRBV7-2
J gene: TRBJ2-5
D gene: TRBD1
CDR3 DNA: TGTGCCAGCAGCTTGACAGGGGGCCAAGAGACCCAGTACTTC
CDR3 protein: CASSLTGGQETQYF

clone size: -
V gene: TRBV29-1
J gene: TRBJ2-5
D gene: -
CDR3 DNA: TGCAGCGCCGTCCAGACCCAGTACTTC
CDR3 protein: CSAVQTQYF

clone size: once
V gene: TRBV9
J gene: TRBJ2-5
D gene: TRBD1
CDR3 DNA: TGTGCCAGCAGCGGCCCACTACACAGGGGATTAAAAGAGACCCAGTACTTC
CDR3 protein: CASSGPLHRGLKETQYF

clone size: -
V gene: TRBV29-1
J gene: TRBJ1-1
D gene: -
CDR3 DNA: TGCAGCGTTGAAGTTGGCCGGAACACTGAAGCTTTCTTT
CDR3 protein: CSVEVGRNTEAFF

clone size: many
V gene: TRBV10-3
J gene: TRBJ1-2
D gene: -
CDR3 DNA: TGTGCCCACAGGAGTCTCCTTGACTATGGCTACACCTTC
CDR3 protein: CAHRSLLDYGYTF

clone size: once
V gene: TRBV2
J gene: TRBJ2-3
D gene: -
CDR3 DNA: TGTGCCAGTAGCTTGAGGCGGGAACCAGATACGCAGTGTTTT
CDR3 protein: CASSLRREPDTQCF

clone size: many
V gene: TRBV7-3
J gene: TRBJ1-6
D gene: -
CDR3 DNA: TGTGCCAGCAGCTTAAATATCAGGTCACCCCTCCACTTT
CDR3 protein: CASSLNIRSPLHF

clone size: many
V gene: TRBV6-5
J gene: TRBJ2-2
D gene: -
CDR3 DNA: TGTGCCAGTTACCCAGGTACCGGGGAGCTGTTTTTT
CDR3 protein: CASYPGTGELFF

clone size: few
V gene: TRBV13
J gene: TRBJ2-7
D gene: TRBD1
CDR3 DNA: TGTGCCAGCAGCTTAGGAGGGATAGGACAGGGGATCCACGAGCAGTACTTC
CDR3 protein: CASSLGGIGQGIHEQYF

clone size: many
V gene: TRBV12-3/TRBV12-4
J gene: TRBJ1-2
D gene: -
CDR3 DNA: TGTGCCAGCAGTTTTACTCTGTCGTATGGCTACACCTTC
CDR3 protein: CASSFTLSYGYTF

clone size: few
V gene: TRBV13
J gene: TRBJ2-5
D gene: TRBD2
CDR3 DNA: TGTGCCAGCAGCTCACGGGAGACTAGCGGGAGTGAGACCCAGTACTTC
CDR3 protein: CASSSRETSGSETQYF